A selection of T cell receptor beta chains follows, all from one sample in a study of T cell repertoires in cytomegalovirus infection. TCRdb re-analysed the reads in MiXCR, keeping a single row per CDR3 protein. The sample carries roughly 640,000 distinct CDR3 sequences, more than 20% recorded once. Sequenced sample: CD8+ T cells from PBMCs. Receptors were obtained from a human donor in good health (CMV status not recorded). Some clones in this sample may be carry-over from other donors' samples. Each CDR3 is given with its conserved first and last residue. D genes are given only for firm matches. Size is omitted from some rows. Given values are once, few, many or a class for expanded clones.

DNA: TGTGCCAGCATCATAGAAGAGGGTGGGGAGCTGTTTTTT
CDR3: CASIIEEGGELFF
D: .
size: many
V: TRBV12-3/TRBV12-4
J: TRBJ2-2

DNA: TGTGCCACCAGCAGAGATAGGCAGAAGAGTTACGAGCAGTACTTC
CDR3: CATSRDRQKSYEQYF
D: .
size: .
V: TRBV15
J: TRBJ2-7

DNA: TGTGCCAGCAGTGAAGGATGGGGGGCTAACTATGGCTACACCTTC
CDR3: CASSEGWGANYGYTF
D: .
size: .
V: TRBV2
J: TRBJ1-2

DNA: TGTGCCAGCACCCCTCGGCAGGAAGGGGCCAACGTCCTGACTTTC
CDR3: CASTPRQEGANVLTF
D: .
size: .
V: TRBV6-2/TRBV6-3
J: TRBJ2-6

DNA: TGTGCCAGCAGCGCTCTCAGCCCGGATTATGGAAACACCATATATTTT
CDR3: CASSALSPDYGNTIYF
D: .
size: .
V: TRBV7-8
J: TRBJ1-3

DNA: TGCGCCAGCAGCTTGGGGGGCAATCGGCCCCAGCATTTT
CDR3: CASSLGGNRPQHF
D: .
size: once
V: TRBV5-1
J: TRBJ1-5

DNA: TGCAGCCTAGTTCTACCCGACGACAATGAGCAGTTCTTC
CDR3: CSLVLPDDNEQFF
D: .
size: .
V: TRBV29-1
J: TRBJ2-1

DNA: TGCGCCAGCAGCCCCGACGGAGCCACAGATACGCAGTATTTT
CDR3: CASSPDGATDTQYF
D: .
size: .
V: TRBV4-3
J: TRBJ2-3

DNA: TGCGCCAGCAGCCAAGATCGACCCAGGGCTAGCACAGATACGCAGTATTTT
CDR3: CASSQDRPRASTDTQYF
D: .
size: .
V: TRBV4-1
J: TRBJ2-3

DNA: TGTGCCAGTTCTCCAAAGGGGACAGTCAAGGCCGAGCAGTACTTC
CDR3: CASSPKGTVKAEQYF
D: TRBD1
size: many
V: TRBV7-9
J: TRBJ2-7

DNA: TGTGCCAGCAGCTTAGCGAGAGTTGAGTTGGACTATGGCTACACCTTC
CDR3: CASSLARVELDYGYTF
D: .
size: .
V: TRBV7-9
J: TRBJ1-2

DNA: TGTGCCATCAGTGTGAGGGGTGAGGATTCACCCCTCCACTTT
CDR3: CAISVRGEDSPLHF
D: .
size: .
V: TRBV10-3
J: TRBJ1-6

DNA: TGTGCCAGCAGCATATTAGGGGGAAGGCATGAGCAGTTCTTC
CDR3: CASSILGGRHEQFF
D: .
size: .
V: TRBV27
J: TRBJ2-1

DNA: TGCAGTGCTAGAGATCTAGGGGAAGGACCCCGACAGAACAGTAACTATGGCTACACCTTC
CDR3: CSARDLGEGPRQNSNYGYTF
D: .
size: .
V: TRBV20-1
J: TRBJ1-2

DNA: TGTGCCAGCGTCGATCCAGGGGCCCAAGAGACCCAGTACTTC
CDR3: CASVDPGAQETQYF
D: .
size: few
V: TRBV6-6
J: TRBJ2-5

DNA: TGTGCCAGCAGAGCCGGGACAGGGGTCGCCTACGAGCAGTACTTC
CDR3: CASRAGTGVAYEQYF
D: TRBD1
size: few
V: TRBV2
J: TRBJ2-7

DNA: TGTGCCACCCCAGCTGGGGCCAACGTCCTGACTTTC
CDR3: CATPAGANVLTF
D: .
size: many
V: TRBV12-3/TRBV12-4
J: TRBJ2-6

DNA: TGTGCCAGCAGTGAGGGGCCCTACAAAGCCAAAAACATTCAGTACTTC
CDR3: CASSEGPYKAKNIQYF
D: .
size: few
V: TRBV2
J: TRBJ2-4

DNA: TGTGCCAGCAGTAATCCGGGACATGGGTCCTACAATGAGCAGTTCTTC
CDR3: CASSNPGHGSYNEQFF
D: .
size: .
V: TRBV11-3
J: TRBJ2-1

DNA: TGCAGCGTTGATGGGGACGTCGGCGAAGCTTTCTTT
CDR3: CSVDGDVGEAFF
D: .
size: .
V: TRBV29-1
J: TRBJ1-1

DNA: TGCAGTGCTAGAGATCAAGGGGAGACCTACAATGAGCAGTTCTTC
CDR3: CSARDQGETYNEQFF
D: .
size: .
V: TRBV20-1
J: TRBJ2-1

DNA: TGTGCCAGCACCATGGGCGAGAATGAGCAGTTCTTC
CDR3: CASTMGENEQFF
D: .
size: few
V: TRBV7-9
J: TRBJ2-1

DNA: TGTGCCAGCTTAGACGGGACAGGGGGCGATGAGCAGTTCTTC
CDR3: CASLDGTGGDEQFF
D: TRBD1
size: few
V: TRBV12-3/TRBV12-4
J: TRBJ2-1

DNA: TGTGCCAGCAGCGACTTAACAGGGAGTTTCAACTATGGCTACACCTTC
CDR3: CASSDLTGSFNYGYTF
D: .
size: many
V: TRBV28
J: TRBJ1-2

DNA: TGCAGCGTGTTACCCGGGACAGGCACTGAAGCTTTCTTT
CDR3: CSVLPGTGTEAFF
D: TRBD1
size: .
V: TRBV29-1
J: TRBJ1-1

DNA: TGCGCCAGCAGCTCCCAGGGCCTTAGCTACGAGCAGTACTTC
CDR3: CASSSQGLSYEQYF
D: .
size: .
V: TRBV5-1
J: TRBJ2-7

DNA: TGTGCCAGCAGTTCGTCCTCTAGCGGGGGGTACAATGAGCAGTTCTTC
CDR3: CASSSSSSGGYNEQFF
D: TRBD2
size: few
V: TRBV27
J: TRBJ2-1

DNA: TGTGCCAGCAGCTTAGCAGGGGAGGACACTGAAGCTTTCTTT
CDR3: CASSLAGEDTEAFF
D: .
size: many
V: TRBV7-9
J: TRBJ1-1

DNA: TGTGCCAGCAGTGCGACAGGGGTTCCCCAGCATTTT
CDR3: CASSATGVPQHF
D: TRBD1
size: few
V: TRBV28
J: TRBJ1-5

DNA: TGTGCCAGCAGCCCCGACCGTACAGATACGCAGTATTTT
CDR3: CASSPDRTDTQYF
D: .
size: .
V: TRBV7-9
J: TRBJ2-3

DNA: TGTGCCAGCAGCTCATCCAGGACTAGCGGGGCCTTGTCAAGGGCCGGGGAGCTGTTTTTT
CDR3: CASSSSRTSGALSRAGELFF
D: TRBD2
size: many
V: TRBV7-2
J: TRBJ2-2

DNA: TGTGCCAGCAGCCAAGAAACATTTTACAATGAGCAGTTCTTC
CDR3: CASSQETFYNEQFF
D: .
size: .
V: TRBV14
J: TRBJ2-1

DNA: TGTGCCAGTGACCCGACAGGAAGCTCTGGGGCCAACGTCCTGACTTTC
CDR3: CASDPTGSSGANVLTF
D: .
size: .
V: TRBV2
J: TRBJ2-6

DNA: TGTGCCAGCAGTTACTCGCTGGGCTACACCTTC
CDR3: CASSYSLGYTF
D: .
size: many
V: TRBV6-6
J: TRBJ1-2

DNA: TGTGCCAGCAGCTTACCTTCACAGGGCCGGGAGACCCAGTACTTC
CDR3: CASSLPSQGRETQYF
D: .
size: many
V: TRBV12-3/TRBV12-4
J: TRBJ2-5

DNA: TGTGCCAGCAGTGAAGCGGGGACAGGGGGCGAGGACGGCTACACCTTC
CDR3: CASSEAGTGGEDGYTF
D: TRBD1
size: few
V: TRBV6-1
J: TRBJ1-2

DNA: TGTGCCATCAGAGTTTGGGACAGGGCCCTCACAGATACGCAGTATTTT
CDR3: CAIRVWDRALTDTQYF
D: TRBD1
size: many
V: TRBV10-3
J: TRBJ2-3